What follows describes a single TCR beta chain. Its antigen is unidentified. This entry comes from a study of quantifying T cell responses using KT2 cells. Study context: cDNA was made from DNase-treated RNA using alpha and beta constant primers. Regarding the study as a whole: At about one KT2 cell per 100,000 PBMC, KT2 sequences were still detected.

A single-stranded UMI oligo with SP2 sequence was ligated to cDNA 3' ends. The first PCR ran approximately 4 cycles with an equimolar RC1.1 and RC1.2 beta primer mix. In TCRdb, the UMI-ligation and nested PCR reads were re-called with MiXCR into one record per CDR3 protein. The sample yields 40,000 to 55,000 distinct CDR3 sequences, approximately 10% seen once. The sample is PBMC spiked with counted cells of clone KT2. This clonotype was obtained from a human donor. The sequenced sample consisted of PBMCs spiked with cells of the T cell clone KT2.

CDR3 amino acids: CASSETQENTEAFF. CDR3 nucleotide sequence: TGTGCCAGCAGTGAAACGCAAGAGAACACTGAAGCTTTCTTT. The gene calls are TRBV6-1 and TRBJ1-1; D is uncertain. Between the trimmed V and J ends, which lost 2 bases and 1 base, there was a span of 8 bases. There are 14 residues in the CDR3. Germline CDR1 and CDR2: MNHNS and SASEGT.